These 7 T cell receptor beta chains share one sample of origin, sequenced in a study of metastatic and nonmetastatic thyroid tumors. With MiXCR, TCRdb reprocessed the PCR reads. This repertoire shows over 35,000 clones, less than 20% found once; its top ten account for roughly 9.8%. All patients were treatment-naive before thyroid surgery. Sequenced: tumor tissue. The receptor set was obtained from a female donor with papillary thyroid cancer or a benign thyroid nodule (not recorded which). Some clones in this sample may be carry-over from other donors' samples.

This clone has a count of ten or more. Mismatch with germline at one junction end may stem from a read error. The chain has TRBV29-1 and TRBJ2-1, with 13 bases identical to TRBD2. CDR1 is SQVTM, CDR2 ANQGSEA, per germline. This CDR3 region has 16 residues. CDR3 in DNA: TGCAGCGTCGAAGGGACTAGCGGGACAGTCTACAATGAGCAGTTCTTC. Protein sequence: CSVEGTSGTVYNEQFF.

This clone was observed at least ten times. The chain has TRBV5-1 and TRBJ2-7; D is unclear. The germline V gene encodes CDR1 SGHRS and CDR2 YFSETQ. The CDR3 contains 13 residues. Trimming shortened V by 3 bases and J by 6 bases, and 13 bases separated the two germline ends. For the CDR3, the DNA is TGCGCCAGCAGCTCAGTAGTTTCAGGCGAGCAGTACTTC. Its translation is CASSSVVSGEQYF.

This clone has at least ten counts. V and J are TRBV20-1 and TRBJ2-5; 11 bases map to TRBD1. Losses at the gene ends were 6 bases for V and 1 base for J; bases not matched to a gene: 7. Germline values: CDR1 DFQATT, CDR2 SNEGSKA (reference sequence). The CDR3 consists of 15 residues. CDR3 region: CSAKGDRGSQETQYF. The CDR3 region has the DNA TGCAGTGCCAAGGGGGACAGGGGGTCCCAAGAGACCCAGTACTTC.

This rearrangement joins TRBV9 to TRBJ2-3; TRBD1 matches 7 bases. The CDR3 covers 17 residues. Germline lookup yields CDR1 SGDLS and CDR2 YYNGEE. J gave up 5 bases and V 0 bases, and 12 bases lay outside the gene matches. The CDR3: CASSVGDRQGEEDTQYF. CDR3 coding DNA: TGTGCCAGCAGCGTAGGGGATCGGCAGGGGGAAGAAGATACGCAGTATTTT. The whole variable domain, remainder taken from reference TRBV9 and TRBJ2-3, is DSGVTQTPKHLITATGQRVTLRCSPRSGDLSVYWYQQSLDQGLQFLIQYYNGEERAKGNILERFSAQQFPDLHSELNLSSLELGDSALYFCASSVGDRQGEEDTQYFGPGTRLTVL.

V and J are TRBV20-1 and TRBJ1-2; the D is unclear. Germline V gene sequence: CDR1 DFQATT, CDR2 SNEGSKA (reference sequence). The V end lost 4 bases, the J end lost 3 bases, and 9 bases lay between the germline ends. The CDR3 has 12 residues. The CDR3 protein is CSATPNYYGYTF. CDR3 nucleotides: TGCAGTGCTACTCCAAATTACTATGGCTACACCTTC.

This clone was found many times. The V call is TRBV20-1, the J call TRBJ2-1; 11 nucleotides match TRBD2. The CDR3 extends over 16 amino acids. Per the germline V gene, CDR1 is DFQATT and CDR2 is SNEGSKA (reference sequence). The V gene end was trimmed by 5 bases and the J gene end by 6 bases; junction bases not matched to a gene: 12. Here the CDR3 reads CSAESTSGAYRNEQFF. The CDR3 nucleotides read TGCAGTGCTGAATCGACTAGCGGGGCCTATCGCAATGAGCAGTTCTTC.

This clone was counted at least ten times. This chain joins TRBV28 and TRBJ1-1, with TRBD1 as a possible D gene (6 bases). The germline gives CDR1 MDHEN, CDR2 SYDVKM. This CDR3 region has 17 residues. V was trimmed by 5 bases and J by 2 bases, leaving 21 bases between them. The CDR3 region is CASSLEFQGGGNTEAFF. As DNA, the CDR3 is TGTGCCAGCAGTCTGGAATTCCAGGGCGGGGGCAACACTGAAGCTTTCTTT.